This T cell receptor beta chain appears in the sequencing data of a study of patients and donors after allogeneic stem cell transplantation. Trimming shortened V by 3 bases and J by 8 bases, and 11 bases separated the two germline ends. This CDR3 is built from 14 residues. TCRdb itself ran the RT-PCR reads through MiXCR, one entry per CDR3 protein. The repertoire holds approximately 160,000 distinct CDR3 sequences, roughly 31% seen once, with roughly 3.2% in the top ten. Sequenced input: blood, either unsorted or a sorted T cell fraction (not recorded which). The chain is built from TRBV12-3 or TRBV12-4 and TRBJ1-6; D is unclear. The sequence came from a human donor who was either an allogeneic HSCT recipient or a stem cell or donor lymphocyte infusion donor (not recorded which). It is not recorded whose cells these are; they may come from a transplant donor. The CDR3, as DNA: TGTGCCAGCAGTTTTCGGAGGGTATATTCACCCCTCCACTTT. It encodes CASSFRRVYSPLHF.